A selection of T cell receptor beta chains follows, all from one sample in a study of CD8+ T cells in alopecia areata. TCRdb keeps only in-frame clones here, not all; method: immunoSEQ multiplex PCR. The repertoire includes 150,000 to 200,000 clones, about 66% of them detected once, and about an eighth sits in the top ten. Sequencing was performed on CD8+ T cells sorted from blood, taken at week 0. Source of these receptors: a human donor with alopecia areata. CDR3s include the opening cysteine and the closing phenylalanine or tryptophan. A D gene is named only where the DNA matches it firmly. Part of the rows lack a size; the others show once, few, many or a class for expanded clones.

d_call: .
j_call: TRBJ2-5
clone_size: few
v_call: TRBV13
cdr3_nt: TGTGCCAGCAGCTTAGGACGCGCCCGGGAGACCCAGTACTTC
cdr3_aa: CASSLGRARETQYF

d_call: .
j_call: TRBJ2-1
clone_size: few
v_call: TRBV4-1
cdr3_nt: TGCGCCAGCAGCCAAGGGTCCGGACAGTTATACAATGAGCAGTTCTTC
cdr3_aa: CASSQGSGQLYNEQFF

d_call: .
j_call: TRBJ1-2
clone_size: .
v_call: TRBV25-1
cdr3_nt: TGTGCCAGCAGTGTCCGGGGCCAGGGAAATGGCTACACCTTC
cdr3_aa: CASSVRGQGNGYTF

d_call: .
j_call: TRBJ2-7
clone_size: .
v_call: TRBV25-1
cdr3_nt: TGTGCCAGCACCGGAGCCGGACAGACGATCTCCTACGAGCAGTACTTC
cdr3_aa: CASTGAGQTISYEQYF

d_call: .
j_call: TRBJ2-2
clone_size: few
v_call: TRBV19
cdr3_nt: TGTGCCAGTATTCGGTCGGCGACCGGGGAGCTGTTTTTT
cdr3_aa: CASIRSATGELFF

d_call: TRBD1
j_call: TRBJ1-2
clone_size: .
v_call: TRBV4-1
cdr3_nt: TGCGCCAGCAGCCAGCCGGGACAGGGTAAAAATGGCTACACCTTC
cdr3_aa: CASSQPGQGKNGYTF

d_call: .
j_call: TRBJ1-6
clone_size: .
v_call: TRBV4-1
cdr3_nt: TGCGCCAGCAGCCAAGCGGCGGCAAAACCCCTCCACTTT
cdr3_aa: CASSQAAAKPLHF

d_call: .
j_call: TRBJ2-7
clone_size: .
v_call: TRBV19
cdr3_nt: TGTGCCAGTAGTATTTCCCGGGCCGGCGCCTACGAGCAGTACTTC
cdr3_aa: CASSISRAGAYEQYF

d_call: TRBD2
j_call: TRBJ2-7
clone_size: .
v_call: TRBV2
cdr3_nt: TGTGCCAGCAGGGGGAGGGAGCCCTACGAGCAGTACTTC
cdr3_aa: CASRGREPYEQYF

d_call: .
j_call: TRBJ2-7
clone_size: .
v_call: TRBV6-5
cdr3_nt: TGTGCCAGCGAAGGGCAGAGTTCCTACGAGCAGTACTTC
cdr3_aa: CASEGQSSYEQYF

d_call: .
j_call: TRBJ2-7
clone_size: few
v_call: TRBV4-1
cdr3_nt: TGCGCCAGCAGCCTCGCTCTGGGGGCTCCCTACGAGCAGTACTTC
cdr3_aa: CASSLALGAPYEQYF

d_call: TRBD1
j_call: TRBJ2-7
clone_size: .
v_call: TRBV29-1
cdr3_nt: TGCAGCATAGCCGGGACAGGGGGGACCGAGCAGTACTTC
cdr3_aa: CSIAGTGGTEQYF

d_call: TRBD1
j_call: TRBJ1-2
clone_size: few
v_call: TRBV25-1
cdr3_nt: TGTGCCAGCAGTCCCCACAGGGGGGATGGCTACACCTTC
cdr3_aa: CASSPHRGDGYTF

d_call: .
j_call: TRBJ2-2
clone_size: .
v_call: TRBV7-9
cdr3_nt: TGTGCCAGCAGGGAGGGGGAGCTGTTTTTT
cdr3_aa: CASREGELFF

d_call: .
j_call: TRBJ2-5
clone_size: .
v_call: TRBV29-1
cdr3_nt: TGCAGCGTTGAAAACTTTCGGACACCCCAAGAGACCCAGTACTTC
cdr3_aa: CSVENFRTPQETQYF

d_call: TRBD1
j_call: TRBJ2-5
clone_size: .
v_call: TRBV13
cdr3_nt: TGTGCCAGCGGGACAGCCCAAGAGACCCAGTACTTC
cdr3_aa: CASGTAQETQYF

d_call: .
j_call: TRBJ2-2
clone_size: .
v_call: TRBV6-5
cdr3_nt: TGTGCCAGCAGTGGGCAGCTAGCCGGGGAGCTGTTTTTT
cdr3_aa: CASSGQLAGELFF

d_call: .
j_call: TRBJ1-5
clone_size: .
v_call: TRBV27
cdr3_nt: TGTGCCAGCAGAAGGGGTAGCAATCAGCCCCAGCATTTT
cdr3_aa: CASRRGSNQPQHF

d_call: .
j_call: TRBJ2-5
clone_size: .
v_call: TRBV29-1
cdr3_nt: TGCAGCGCCCCAAGGGGTAGGATCGGGACCCAGTACTTC
cdr3_aa: CSAPRGRIGTQYF

d_call: TRBD2
j_call: TRBJ2-5
clone_size: .
v_call: TRBV13
cdr3_nt: TGTGCCAGCAGCTTATCCGGGGGGGTGTCGTCGAAGACCCAGTACTTC
cdr3_aa: CASSLSGGVSSKTQYF

d_call: .
j_call: TRBJ2-2
clone_size: .
v_call: TRBV29-1
cdr3_nt: TGCAGCGTTGTATTGGGGAACACCGGGGAGCTGTTTTTT
cdr3_aa: CSVVLGNTGELFF

d_call: TRBD2
j_call: TRBJ2-5
clone_size: few
v_call: TRBV4-1
cdr3_nt: TGCGCCAGCAGCCAAGAGACTAGCGGTCGCGCGATGCGTCAAGAGACCCAGTACTTC
cdr3_aa: CASSQETSGRAMRQETQYF

d_call: TRBD1
j_call: TRBJ2-5
clone_size: .
v_call: TRBV9
cdr3_nt: TGTGCCAGCAGCACCTCAGGGACAGCACAAGAGACCCAGTACTTC
cdr3_aa: CASSTSGTAQETQYF

d_call: .
j_call: TRBJ1-5
clone_size: .
v_call: TRBV5-6
cdr3_nt: TGTGCCAGCAGCTTGGGAGGGCGACAGAGCAATCAGCCCCAGCATTTT
cdr3_aa: CASSLGGRQSNQPQHF

d_call: TRBD1
j_call: TRBJ2-7
clone_size: .
v_call: TRBV5-1
cdr3_nt: TGCGCCAGCAGCGACCGGACAGGGCTTGACGAGCAGTACTTC
cdr3_aa: CASSDRTGLDEQYF

d_call: .
j_call: TRBJ2-7
clone_size: .
v_call: TRBV6-5
cdr3_nt: TGTGCCAGCAGCCCGGGACCATCATACGAGCAGTACTTC
cdr3_aa: CASSPGPSYEQYF

d_call: .
j_call: TRBJ1-5
clone_size: .
v_call: TRBV27
cdr3_nt: TGTGCCAGCAGTTTGAAAGGGGGAGGCAATCAGCCCCAGCATTTT
cdr3_aa: CASSLKGGGNQPQHF

d_call: .
j_call: TRBJ2-7
clone_size: .
v_call: TRBV2
cdr3_nt: TGTGCCAGCACCGGGACCGGACTAAAGTACTTC
cdr3_aa: CASTGTGLKYF

d_call: TRBD2
j_call: TRBJ2-7
clone_size: few
v_call: TRBV9
cdr3_nt: TGTGCCAGCAGCGTCGGTCCCGGGGAGGGGATCTACGAGCAGTACTTC
cdr3_aa: CASSVGPGEGIYEQYF

d_call: .
j_call: TRBJ2-5
clone_size: few
v_call: TRBV5-6
cdr3_nt: TGTGCCAGCAGCTTAAGGGAATGGGCGGGGGCGTCTCACGAGGAGACCCAGTACTTC
cdr3_aa: CASSLREWAGASHEETQYF

d_call: TRBD1
j_call: TRBJ1-1
clone_size: .
v_call: TRBV10-3
cdr3_nt: TGTGCCATCAGTGAAGGACAGGACACTGAAGCTTTCTTT
cdr3_aa: CAISEGQDTEAFF

d_call: .
j_call: TRBJ2-5
clone_size: .
v_call: TRBV25-1
cdr3_nt: TGTGCCAGCAGACCTGGGGACGGAGAGACCCAGTACTTC
cdr3_aa: CASRPGDGETQYF

d_call: .
j_call: TRBJ1-5
clone_size: .
v_call: TRBV21-1
cdr3_nt: TGTGCCAGCCCCAGAAGGACAGGGGACCCTTGGGAGAATCAGCCCCAGCATTTT
cdr3_aa: CASPRRTGDPWENQPQHF

d_call: TRBD2
j_call: TRBJ2-1
clone_size: .
v_call: TRBV15
cdr3_nt: TGTGCCACCAGCAGAGATCGGGGACTAGCGGGGAAGGGGTTTGAGCAGTTCTTC
cdr3_aa: CATSRDRGLAGKGFEQFF

d_call: .
j_call: TRBJ2-3
clone_size: .
v_call: TRBV7-9
cdr3_nt: TGTGCCAGCAGCTTAGTGGCAGATACGCAGTATTTT
cdr3_aa: CASSLVADTQYF

d_call: TRBD1
j_call: TRBJ1-5
clone_size: few
v_call: TRBV19
cdr3_nt: TGTGCCAGTAGCCAACAGGGGGAGGGAAGACAGCCCCAGCATTTT
cdr3_aa: CASSQQGEGRQPQHF

d_call: .
j_call: TRBJ2-5
clone_size: .
v_call: TRBV30
cdr3_nt: TGTGCCTGGAGTGCGGGGAATTTAGAGACCCAGTACTTC
cdr3_aa: CAWSAGNLETQYF

d_call: .
j_call: TRBJ2-3
clone_size: .
v_call: TRBV6-5
cdr3_nt: TGTGCCAGCAGTGAGGAGGGCAGAGATACGCAGTATTTT
cdr3_aa: CASSEEGRDTQYF

d_call: .
j_call: TRBJ2-7
clone_size: .
v_call: TRBV10-1
cdr3_nt: TGCGCCAGCAGTGAGTCCCACCTCGAGCAGTACTTC
cdr3_aa: CASSESHLEQYF